A few counts support the clone carrying this T cell receptor beta chain. This CDR3 contains 16 residues. CDR1 is MNHEY and CDR2 is SVGAGI in the germline V gene. The V end lost 0 bases, the J end lost 2 bases, and 12 bases lay between the germline ends. TCRdb reprocessed the 5' RACE reads with MiXCR, giving one entry per CDR3 protein. The data contain fewer than 900,000 distinct CDR3 sequences, about 18% of them singletons. Healthy Caucasians provided all donations. These data belong to a study of identical twins. The sample was also linked to a second study, of T cells expressing NK-cell markers. That source adds: Seven sequenced donors out of eight were HCMV-seropositive, one seronegative.

Sequencing was carried out using PBMCs. This sequence originates from a woman younger than 35 in good health. J is TRBJ2-3 and V is TRBV6-5, with D unclear. The CDR3 region has the DNA TGTGCCAGCAGTTACTCGACTTCCGGAGTCACAGATACGCAGTATTTT. Protein sequence: CASSYSTSGVTDTQYF.